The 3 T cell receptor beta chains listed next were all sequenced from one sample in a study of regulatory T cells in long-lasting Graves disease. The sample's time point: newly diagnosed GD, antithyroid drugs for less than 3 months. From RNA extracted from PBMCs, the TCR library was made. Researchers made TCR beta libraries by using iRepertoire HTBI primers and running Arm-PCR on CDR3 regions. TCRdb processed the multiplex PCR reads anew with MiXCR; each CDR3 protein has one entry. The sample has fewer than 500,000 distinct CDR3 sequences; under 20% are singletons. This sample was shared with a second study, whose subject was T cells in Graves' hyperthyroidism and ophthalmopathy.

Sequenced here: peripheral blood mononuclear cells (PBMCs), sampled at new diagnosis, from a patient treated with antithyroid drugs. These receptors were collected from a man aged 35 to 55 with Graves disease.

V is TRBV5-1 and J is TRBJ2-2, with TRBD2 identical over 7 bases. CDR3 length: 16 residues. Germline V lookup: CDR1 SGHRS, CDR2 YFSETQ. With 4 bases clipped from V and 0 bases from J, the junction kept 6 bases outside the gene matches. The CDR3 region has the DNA TGCGCCAGCAGCGCCACCGGGACTACGAACACCGGGGAGCTGTTTTTT. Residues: CASSATGTTNTGELFF.

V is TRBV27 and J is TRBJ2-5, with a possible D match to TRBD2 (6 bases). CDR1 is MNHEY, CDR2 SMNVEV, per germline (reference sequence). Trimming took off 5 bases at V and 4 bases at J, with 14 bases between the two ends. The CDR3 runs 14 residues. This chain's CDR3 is CASSAGGFLETQYF. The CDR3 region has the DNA TGTGCCAGCAGTGCTGGGGGGTTTCTAGAGACCCAGTACTTC.

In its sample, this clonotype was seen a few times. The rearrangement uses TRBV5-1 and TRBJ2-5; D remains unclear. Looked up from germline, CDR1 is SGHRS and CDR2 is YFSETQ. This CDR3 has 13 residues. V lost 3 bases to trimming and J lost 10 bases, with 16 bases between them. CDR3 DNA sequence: TGCGCCAGCAGCTCCCCGACCCCCCCGGACCAGTACTTC. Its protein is CASSSPTPPDQYF.